This is a list of T cell receptor beta chains from one sample in a study of patients and donors after allogeneic stem cell transplantation. MiXCR, run by TCRdb on the RT-PCR reads, gives a single entry per CDR3 protein. Among hundreds of thousands of distinct CDR3 sequences listed, about a sixth were seen once. Sequencing was performed on blood, either unsorted or a sorted T cell fraction (not recorded which). These receptor sequences come from a human donor who was either an allogeneic HSCT recipient or a stem cell or donor lymphocyte infusion donor (not recorded which). It is not recorded whose cells these are; they may come from a transplant donor. Both conserved end residues are part of each CDR3. The order of the fields is clone size, V gene, CDR3 length, J gene, D gene, CDR3 protein, CDR3 DNA. D genes are given only for firm matches. The size entry is marked missing in some rows and otherwise reads once, few, many or a size class.

abundance: many; v_gene: TRBV4-3; len: 16; j_gene: TRBJ2-1; d_gene: .; CDR3aa: CASSQDRQILYNEQFF; CDR3nt: TGCGCCAGCAGCCAAGATCGGCAAATTCTCTACAATGAGCAGTTCTTC
abundance: few; v_gene: TRBV12-3/TRBV12-4; len: 14; j_gene: TRBJ2-5; d_gene: .; CDR3aa: CASSPDRPQETQYF; CDR3nt: TGTGCCAGCAGCCCCGACAGGCCGCAAGAGACCCAGTACTTC
abundance: .; v_gene: TRBV4-2; len: 15; j_gene: TRBJ2-3; d_gene: .; CDR3aa: CASSQAETYTDTQYF; CDR3nt: TGTGCCAGCAGCCAAGCGGAGACCTACACAGATACGCAGTATTTT
abundance: few; v_gene: TRBV5-1; len: 15; j_gene: TRBJ2-6; d_gene: .; CDR3aa: CASSQGVAGANVLTF; CDR3nt: TGCGCCAGCAGCCAAGGGGTGGCAGGGGCCAACGTCCTGACTTTC
abundance: .; v_gene: TRBV27; len: 12; j_gene: TRBJ1-6; d_gene: .; CDR3aa: CDFGGHNSPLHF; CDR3nt: TGTGATTTTGGGGGGCACAACTCACCCCTCCACTTT
abundance: .; v_gene: TRBV5-6; len: 14; j_gene: TRBJ2-2; d_gene: .; CDR3aa: CASSPPENTGELFF; CDR3nt: TGTGCCAGCAGCCCTCCGGAGAACACCGGGGAGCTGTTTTTT
abundance: few; v_gene: TRBV6-1; len: 15; j_gene: TRBJ2-7; d_gene: .; CDR3aa: CASSHPRDGIYEQYF; CDR3nt: TGTGCCAGCAGCCACCCCCGGGACGGAATCTACGAGCAGTACTTC
abundance: .; v_gene: TRBV10-3; len: 15; j_gene: TRBJ2-7; d_gene: TRBD2; CDR3aa: CAISERGGRTYEQYF; CDR3nt: TGTGCCATCAGTGAGAGAGGCGGGAGGACCTACGAGCAGTACTTC
abundance: .; v_gene: TRBV12-3/TRBV12-4; len: 13; j_gene: TRBJ1-3; d_gene: TRBD1; CDR3aa: CASNTGGGNTIYF; CDR3nt: TGTGCCAGCAATACAGGGGGCGGAAACACCATATATTTT
abundance: .; v_gene: TRBV7-2; len: 13; j_gene: TRBJ2-1; d_gene: .; CDR3aa: CASSLKTGIEQFF; CDR3nt: TGTGCCAGCAGCTTAAAAACAGGGATTGAGCAGTTCTTC
abundance: .; v_gene: TRBV12-3/TRBV12-4; len: 14; j_gene: TRBJ1-5; d_gene: TRBD1; CDR3aa: CASSPGTGRQPQHF; CDR3nt: TGTGCCAGCAGTCCGGGGACAGGGAGACAGCCCCAGCATTTT
abundance: .; v_gene: TRBV12-3/TRBV12-4; len: 14; j_gene: TRBJ1-2; d_gene: .; CDR3aa: CASSSTGPNYGYTF; CDR3nt: TGTGCCAGCAGTTCCACGGGACCGAACTATGGCTACACCTTC
abundance: many; v_gene: TRBV29-1; len: 15; j_gene: TRBJ2-5; d_gene: TRBD1; CDR3aa: CSVAWVGTGHETQYF; CDR3nt: TGCAGCGTGGCTTGGGTAGGGACAGGCCATGAGACCCAGTACTTC
abundance: .; v_gene: TRBV12-3/TRBV12-4; len: 12; j_gene: TRBJ1-6; d_gene: .; CDR3aa: CASSPGSSPLHF; CDR3nt: TGTGCCAGCAGTCCAGGGAGCTCACCCCTCCACTTT
abundance: .; v_gene: TRBV6-2/TRBV6-3; len: 18; j_gene: TRBJ1-2; d_gene: .; CDR3aa: CASSYLGGWKGGAYGYTF; CDR3nt: TGTGCCAGCAGTTACCTTGGAGGTTGGAAAGGAGGAGCCTATGGCTACACCTTC
abundance: .; v_gene: TRBV29-1; len: 13; j_gene: TRBJ2-7; d_gene: TRBD1; CDR3aa: CSVRQGSSYEQYF; CDR3nt: TGCAGCGTCCGACAGGGGAGCTCCTACGAGCAGTACTTC
abundance: .; v_gene: TRBV7-9; len: 15; j_gene: TRBJ1-6; d_gene: .; CDR3aa: CASSFPAGDNSPLHF; CDR3nt: TGTGCCAGCAGCTTCCCGGCAGGGGATAATTCACCCCTCCACTTT
abundance: few; v_gene: TRBV6-1; len: 14; j_gene: TRBJ1-5; d_gene: .; CDR3aa: CATQPRGSNQPQHF; CDR3nt: TGTGCCACCCAACCCCGGGGGTCAAATCAGCCCCAGCATTTT
abundance: many; v_gene: TRBV19; len: 15; j_gene: TRBJ2-3; d_gene: TRBD2; CDR3aa: CASSIVGLATDTQYF; CDR3nt: TGTGCCAGTAGTATAGTCGGACTAGCGACAGATACGCAGTATTTT
abundance: many; v_gene: TRBV29-1; len: 12; j_gene: TRBJ2-3; d_gene: TRBD1; CDR3aa: CSFQGDTDTQYF; CDR3nt: TGCAGCTTCCAGGGGGACACAGATACGCAGTATTTT
abundance: .; v_gene: TRBV12-3/TRBV12-4; len: 16; j_gene: TRBJ1-2; d_gene: .; CDR3aa: CASSLGAARSFYGYTF; CDR3nt: TGTGCCAGCAGTTTAGGGGCCGCTCGTTCGTTCTATGGCTACACCTTC
abundance: once; v_gene: TRBV20-1; len: 13; j_gene: TRBJ2-7; d_gene: TRBD2; CDR3aa: CSAQTSGAYEQYF; CDR3nt: TGCAGTGCCCAGACTAGCGGGGCCTACGAGCAGTACTTC
abundance: .; v_gene: TRBV29-1; len: 13; j_gene: TRBJ2-5; d_gene: TRBD2; CDR3aa: CSASSGNQETQYF; CDR3nt: TGCAGCGCTAGTAGCGGGAACCAAGAGACCCAGTACTTC
abundance: many; v_gene: TRBV2; len: 16; j_gene: TRBJ2-7; d_gene: .; CDR3aa: CASSEEGRVQSYEQYF; CDR3nt: TGTGCCAGCAGTGAAGAGGGCAGGGTTCAGTCCTACGAGCAGTACTTC
abundance: few; v_gene: TRBV7-9; len: 16; j_gene: TRBJ2-1; d_gene: .; CDR3aa: CASSLGTLSGRDEQFF; CDR3nt: TGTGCCAGCAGCTTAGGGACCCTTTCTGGGCGGGATGAGCAGTTCTTC
abundance: many; v_gene: TRBV25-1; len: 13; j_gene: TRBJ2-5; d_gene: .; CDR3aa: CASRTETKGTQYF; CDR3nt: TGTGCCAGCCGTACCGAGACTAAGGGGACCCAGTACTTC
abundance: .; v_gene: TRBV5-1; len: 15; j_gene: TRBJ1-1; d_gene: TRBD1; CDR3aa: CASSSTGQANTEAFF; CDR3nt: TGCGCCAGCAGCTCAACGGGACAGGCCAACACTGAAGCTTTCTTT
abundance: many; v_gene: TRBV11-2; len: 14; j_gene: TRBJ2-7; d_gene: .; CDR3aa: CASSLERTYGEQYF; CDR3nt: TGTGCCAGCAGCTTAGAGAGGACCTATGGTGAGCAGTACTTC
abundance: .; v_gene: TRBV7-2; len: 16; j_gene: TRBJ1-2; d_gene: .; CDR3aa: CASSLFQGVPNYGYTF; CDR3nt: TGTGCCAGCAGCTTATTCCAGGGAGTACCTAACTATGGCTACACCTTC
abundance: .; v_gene: TRBV7-9; len: 15; j_gene: TRBJ2-7; d_gene: .; CDR3aa: CASSFSDVVSYEQYF; CDR3nt: TGTGCCAGCAGCTTTTCTGACGTCGTCTCCTACGAGCAGTACTTC
abundance: many; v_gene: TRBV29-1; len: 18; j_gene: TRBJ2-2; d_gene: TRBD2; CDR3aa: CSVATRLAGGPATGELFF; CDR3nt: TGCAGCGTGGCCACTCGGCTAGCGGGGGGGCCAGCCACCGGGGAGCTGTTTTTT
abundance: few; v_gene: TRBV19; len: 16; j_gene: TRBJ1-1; d_gene: .; CDR3aa: CASSPGGIGLNTEAFF; CDR3nt: TGTGCCAGTAGCCCGGGGGGGATAGGGTTAAACACTGAAGCTTTCTTT
abundance: few; v_gene: TRBV9; len: 16; j_gene: TRBJ1-6; d_gene: .; CDR3aa: CASTPGGSSYNSPLHF; CDR3nt: TGTGCCAGCACCCCGGGGGGTAGCTCCTATAATTCACCCCTCCACTTT
abundance: .; v_gene: TRBV12-3/TRBV12-4; len: 14; j_gene: TRBJ2-3; d_gene: .; CDR3aa: CASGTRLRADTQYF; CDR3nt: TGTGCCAGTGGAACAAGACTTAGGGCAGATACGCAGTATTTT
abundance: .; v_gene: TRBV27; len: 14; j_gene: TRBJ1-6; d_gene: TRBD1; CDR3aa: CASSLQGAYSPLHF; CDR3nt: TGTGCCAGCAGTCTACAGGGGGCTTATTCACCCCTCCACTTT
abundance: .; v_gene: TRBV4-2; len: 13; j_gene: TRBJ2-5; d_gene: .; CDR3aa: CASSQEPQETQYF; CDR3nt: TGTGCCAGCAGCCAAGAACCCCAAGAGACCCAGTACTTC
abundance: .; v_gene: TRBV29-1; len: 13; j_gene: TRBJ2-1; d_gene: TRBD1; CDR3aa: CSVEGQGVNEQFF; CDR3nt: TGCAGCGTTGAGGGACAGGGTGTAAATGAGCAGTTCTTC
abundance: many; v_gene: TRBV12-3/TRBV12-4; len: 13; j_gene: TRBJ2-2; d_gene: .; CDR3aa: CASSLKGNGELFF; CDR3nt: TGTGCCAGCAGTTTGAAGGGAAACGGGGAGCTGTTTTTT
abundance: .; v_gene: TRBV28; len: 17; j_gene: TRBJ1-2; d_gene: TRBD1; CDR3aa: CASSLGGTGGMLDGYTF; CDR3nt: TGTGCCAGCAGTTTAGGGGGGACAGGGGGGATGTTAGATGGCTACACCTTC
abundance: .; v_gene: TRBV7-8; len: 17; j_gene: TRBJ1-4; d_gene: .; CDR3aa: CASSLTNWARTNEKLFF; CDR3nt: TGTGCCAGCAGCTTAACTAACTGGGCGCGAACTAATGAAAAACTGTTTTTT
abundance: .; v_gene: TRBV5-1; len: 15; j_gene: TRBJ2-6; d_gene: TRBD1; CDR3aa: CASSRQGGGANVLTF; CDR3nt: TGCGCCAGCAGCCGACAGGGTGGTGGGGCCAACGTCCTGACTTTC
abundance: few; v_gene: TRBV27; len: 16; j_gene: TRBJ2-6; d_gene: .; CDR3aa: CARPWMMHSGANVLTF; CDR3nt: TGTGCCAGACCGTGGATGATGCACTCTGGGGCCAACGTCCTGACTTTC
abundance: few; v_gene: TRBV6-1; len: 15; j_gene: TRBJ2-1; d_gene: .; CDR3aa: CASCGTTSSYNEQFF; CDR3nt: TGTGCCAGTTGTGGGACAACCAGCTCCTACAATGAGCAGTTCTTC
abundance: .; v_gene: TRBV6-1; len: 14; j_gene: TRBJ1-4; d_gene: .; CDR3aa: CASRDAATNEKLFF; CDR3nt: TGTGCCAGCAGAGACGCTGCAACTAATGAAAAACTGTTTTTT
abundance: .; v_gene: TRBV12-3/TRBV12-4; len: 15; j_gene: TRBJ1-1; d_gene: TRBD1; CDR3aa: CASRDRGFRGTEAFF; CDR3nt: TGTGCCAGCCGGGACAGGGGCTTTCGCGGCACTGAAGCTTTCTTT
abundance: many; v_gene: TRBV12-3/TRBV12-4; len: 15; j_gene: TRBJ2-7; d_gene: TRBD1; CDR3aa: CASTPTGGLPYEQYF; CDR3nt: TGTGCCAGCACTCCAACAGGGGGACTCCCCTACGAGCAGTACTTC
abundance: .; v_gene: TRBV5-1; len: 14; j_gene: TRBJ2-5; d_gene: .; CDR3aa: CASSLVASQETQYF; CDR3nt: TGCGCCAGCAGCTTGGTGGCGAGCCAAGAGACCCAGTACTTC
abundance: few; v_gene: TRBV13; len: 15; j_gene: TRBJ1-6; d_gene: .; CDR3aa: CASSLESPRNSPLHF; CDR3nt: TGTGCCAGCAGCTTAGAGTCCCCCAGAAATTCACCCCTCCACTTT
abundance: many; v_gene: TRBV5-1; len: 14; j_gene: TRBJ1-1; d_gene: TRBD1; CDR3aa: CASTTGTGSTEAFF; CDR3nt: TGCGCCAGTACAACCGGGACAGGGAGCACTGAAGCTTTCTTT
abundance: .; v_gene: TRBV7-8; len: 13; j_gene: TRBJ1-1; d_gene: .; CDR3aa: CASSSRRGTEAFF; CDR3nt: TGTGCCAGCAGCTCCCGGAGGGGCACTGAAGCTTTCTTT
abundance: .; v_gene: TRBV15; len: 16; j_gene: TRBJ2-7; d_gene: .; CDR3aa: CATSSLLMGNRYEQYF; CDR3nt: TGTGCCACCAGCAGTCTCCTAATGGGTAATAGGTACGAGCAGTACTTC
abundance: .; v_gene: TRBV6-5; len: 13; j_gene: TRBJ2-1; d_gene: .; CDR3aa: CASSSARTAEQFF; CDR3nt: TGTGCCAGCAGTTCGGCCAGAACAGCCGAGCAGTTCTTC
abundance: .; v_gene: TRBV5-1; len: 13; j_gene: TRBJ1-3; d_gene: .; CDR3aa: CASSAFSGNTIYF; CDR3nt: TGCGCCAGCAGTGCGTTCTCTGGAAACACCATATATTTT
abundance: many; v_gene: TRBV6-1; len: 14; j_gene: TRBJ1-3; d_gene: TRBD1; CDR3aa: CASSSDRAGNTIYF; CDR3nt: TGTGCCAGCAGTAGTGACAGGGCTGGAAACACCATATATTTT
abundance: .; v_gene: TRBV2; len: 13; j_gene: TRBJ1-1; d_gene: .; CDR3aa: CASSVGPGVGAFF; CDR3nt: TGTGCCAGCAGTGTTGGGCCGGGGGTTGGAGCTTTCTTT
abundance: .; v_gene: TRBV20-1; len: 15; j_gene: TRBJ2-2; d_gene: TRBD2; CDR3aa: CSARGFGEGTGELFF; CDR3nt: TGCAGTGCTAGAGGGTTCGGGGAGGGCACCGGGGAGCTGTTTTTT
abundance: .; v_gene: TRBV27; len: 14; j_gene: TRBJ2-7; d_gene: TRBD2; CDR3aa: CASSPGLVPYEQYF; CDR3nt: TGTGCCAGCAGTCCGGGACTAGTCCCCTACGAGCAGTACTTC
abundance: few; v_gene: TRBV6-1; len: 13; j_gene: TRBJ2-5; d_gene: TRBD2; CDR3aa: CASSIAGAETQYF; CDR3nt: TGTGCCAGCAGTATAGCGGGAGCAGAGACCCAGTACTTC
abundance: .; v_gene: TRBV2; len: 15; j_gene: TRBJ2-1; d_gene: TRBD2; CDR3aa: CASRLGLASWNEQFF; CDR3nt: TGTGCCAGCAGGCTCGGACTAGCCTCGTGGAATGAGCAGTTCTTC
abundance: .; v_gene: TRBV9; len: 16; j_gene: TRBJ2-4; d_gene: TRBD2; CDR3aa: CASSVASGKGKNIQYF; CDR3nt: TGTGCCAGCAGCGTAGCGAGCGGGAAGGGCAAAAACATTCAGTACTTC